The present T cell receptor (beta chain) was sequenced within a study of blood T cell repertoires in COVID-19. Study-wide background: Acute-phase and convalescent COVID-19 samples originated in the United States, Italy and Spain. PBMCs, B-cell-depleted T cells, or T cells provided the cDNA or gDNA that made up the material.

Under the authors' procedure: Cell counts per sample came from amplifying reference gene primers. TCRdb's copy holds only in-frame clones and misses some; the assay was immunoSEQ multiplex PCR. Clone size and V and J calls were adopted from that table, with D and trimming inferred from the DNA. The sample has around 110,000 clones, roughly nine tenths seen once; the top ten hold 1.8%. CDR3 length: 12 amino acids. V lost 5 bases and J 6 bases, leaving 9 bases between the germline ends. The V gene's germline CDR1 is WNHNN and CDR2 SYGVQD (reference sequence). The rearrangement uses TRBV10-1 and TRBJ2-3; TRBD1 is a possible D gene (5 bases). The sequenced sample was peripheral blood. The clonotype originates from a human donor with active COVID-19. The donor label of this sample is uncertain. CDR3 residues: CASSSNRDTQYF. In nucleotides, the CDR3 is TGCGCCAGCAGTTCCAACAGGGATACGCAGTATTTT.